This TCR beta chain was documented in a study of regulatory T cells in long-lasting Graves disease. The sample's time point: newly diagnosed GD, antithyroid drugs for less than 3 months. Researchers made the TCR library from RNA that was extracted from PBMCs. The CDR3 spans 15 residues. Germline CDR1 MNHEY, CDR2 SVGEGT. V lost 6 bases, J lost 2 bases, and 13 bases lay in between. CDR3 regions were amplified by Arm-PCR using iRepertoire HTBI primers to build TCR beta libraries. TCRdb reanalysed the multiplex PCR reads using MiXCR and keeps one entry per CDR3 protein. The data contain about 560,000 distinct CDR3 sequences, roughly 15% of them singletons. These data were likewise used in another study, on T cells in Graves' hyperthyroidism and ophthalmopathy. That investigation notes: An initial round of RT-PCR targeting the TCR CDR3 relied on the HTBI primer set.

Specimen: peripheral blood mononuclear cells (PBMCs), collected at new diagnosis, from a patient treated with antithyroid drugs. The chain has TRBV6-2 or TRBV6-3 and TRBJ1-4, with D possibly TRBD1 on 6 matching bases. This receptor was taken from a man aged 18 to 35 with Graves disease. The CDR3 reads CASSPHRATNEKLFF. The CDR3 bases are TGTGCCAGCAGCCCTCACAGGGCGACTAATGAAAAACTGTTTTTT.